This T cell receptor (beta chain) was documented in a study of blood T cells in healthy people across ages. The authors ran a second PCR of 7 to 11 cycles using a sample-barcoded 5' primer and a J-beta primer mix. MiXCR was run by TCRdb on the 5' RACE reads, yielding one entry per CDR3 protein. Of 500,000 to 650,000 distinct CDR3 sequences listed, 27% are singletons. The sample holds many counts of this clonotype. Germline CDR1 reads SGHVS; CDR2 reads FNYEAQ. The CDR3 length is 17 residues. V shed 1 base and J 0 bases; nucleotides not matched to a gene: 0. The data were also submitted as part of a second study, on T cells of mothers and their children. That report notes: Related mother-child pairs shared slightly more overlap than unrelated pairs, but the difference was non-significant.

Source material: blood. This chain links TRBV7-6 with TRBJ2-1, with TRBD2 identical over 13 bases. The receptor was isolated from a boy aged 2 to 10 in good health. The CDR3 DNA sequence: TGTGCCAGCAGCTTAGGGACTAGCGGGAGCTCCTACAATGAGCAGTTCTTC. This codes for CASSLGTSGSSYNEQFF. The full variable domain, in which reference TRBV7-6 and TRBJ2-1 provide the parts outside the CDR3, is GAGVSQSPRYKVTKRGQDVALRCDPISGHVSLYWYRQALGQGPEFLTYFNYEAQQDKSGLPNDRFSAERPEGSISTLTIQRTEQRDSAMYRCASSLGTSGSSYNEQFFGPGTRLTVL.